The 18 T cell receptor beta chains presented below share a single source sample, sequenced in a study of tissue T cells after allogeneic stem cell transplantation. Specified time point: mouse harvest day 7 after allogeneic transplant. Tail vein injection delivered 10^7 T-cell-depleted bone marrow cells and 10^6 splenic CD5+ T cells. TCRdb's table, derived via immunoSEQ multiplex PCR, lists solely in-frame clones and lacks some. The repertoire consists of some 5,300 clones, with 45% to 55% occurring once and the leading ten covering around 3.2%. Material for sequencing was skin. The receptors shown here come from a female BALB/c mouse given C57BL/6 T cells with graft-versus-host disease after an allogeneic hematopoietic cell transplant.

As for this clone: Mouse germline and gene names are used. The read ends 1 residue early relative to the CDR3; the germline J gene fills the gap. The V gene is TRBV3, the J gene TRBJ1-3; 8 nucleotides align to TRBD1. The CDR3 runs to 14 residues. The germline V gene encodes CDR1 SNHLY and CDR2 FYNGKV (reference sequence). V gave up 5 bases and J gave up 3 bases; unmatched junction bases: 3. CDR3 amino acids: CASSPDRDGNTLYF. The sequenced CDR3 bases are TGTGCCAGCAGCCCGGACAGGGATGGAAATACGCTCTAT.

This clone was detected a few times. Genes here carry mouse names. The sequence runs out 1 residue before the end of the CDR3; the remainder is reconstructed from the germline J gene. The genes are TRBV3 and TRBJ1-3, with D unclear. The CDR3 length is 14 residues. V was trimmed by 5 bases and J by 4 bases, leaving 12 bases between them. In germline, CDR1 is SNHLY, CDR2 FYNGKV (reference sequence). The CDR3: CASSPPGGGNTLYF. Incomplete CDR3 DNA: TGTGCCAGCAGCCCTCCAGGAGGAGGAAATACGCTCTAT.

As for this clone: Mouse gene names apply. The sequenced fragment ends 1 residue before the CDR3 boundary, so the rest is inferred from the germline J gene. V usage is TRBV23 and J usage is TRBJ1-4. This CDR3 has 12 residues. Germline values: CDR1 KGHTA, CDR2 FQNQQP. The CDR3: CSSSQNNERLFF. The part of the CDR3 DNA that was read is TGCTCCAGCAGTCAGAACAACGAAAGATTATTT. The whole variable domain, remainder taken from reference TRBV23 and TRBJ1-4, is DAAVTQKPRYLIKMKGQEAEMKCIPEKGHTAVFWYQQKQSKELKFLIYFQNQQPLDQIDMVKERFSAVCPSSSLCSLGIRTCEAEDSALYLCSSSQNNERLFFGHGTKLSVL.

With regard to this clone: Genes and germline come from the mouse. CDR3 in amino acids: CASSRRDSQNTLYF. The sequenced CDR3 bases are TGTGCCAGCAGCCGCCGGGACAGTCAAAACACCTTGTAC. The chain is built from TRBV3 and TRBJ2-4; either TRBD1 or TRBD2 may fit D (5 bases each). The read falls 1 residue short of the CDR3 end, and the missing part is taken from the germline J gene. This CDR3 is 14 amino acids long. Looked up from germline, CDR1 is SNHLY and CDR2 is FYNGKV (reference sequence). V lost 5 bases, J lost 0 bases, and 9 bases lay in between.

On this clone: The listed genes are named as in mouse. The read ends 1 residue early relative to the CDR3; the germline J gene fills the gap. The chain recombines TRBV5 with TRBJ1-1; D remains ambiguous. This CDR3 region has 14 residues. Germline loops: CDR1 LGHNA, CDR2 YNLKQL (reference sequence). V lost 4 bases and J lost 0, with 9 bases in between. The covered CDR3 bases are TGTGCCAGCAGCCCTGGGCATGCAAACACAGAAGTCTTC. Protein: CASSPGHANTEVF. The complete CDR3 protein is CASSPGHANTEVFF.

On this clone: The listed genes are named as in mouse. The read finishes 1 residue shy of the CDR3 end, and the germline J gene is used to complete it. The V call is TRBV26, the J call TRBJ2-1; D is unclear. Germline V gene sequence: CDR1 KGHPV, CDR2 FQNQEV (reference sequence). Trimming took off 3 bases at V and 3 bases at J, with 6 bases between the two ends. This CDR3 region has 13 residues. The CDR3 DNA, read in part, is TGTGCCAGCAGTCTCGCCAGCTATGCTGAGCAGTTC. Its protein product is CASSLASYAEQF. The entire CDR3 protein is CASSLASYAEQFF. The whole variable domain, remainder taken from reference TRBV26 and TRBJ2-1, is NSKVIQTPRYLVKGQGQKAKMRCIPEKGHPVVFWYQQNKNNEFKFLINFQNQEVLQQIDMTEKRFSAECPSNSPCSLEIQSSEAGDSALYLCASSLASYAEQFFGPGTRLTVL.

As for this clone: All gene names here are mouse names. With the read ending 1 residue before the CDR3 end, the germline J gene is used to fill in that end. This chain uses TRBV20 with TRBJ2-2; 8 bases match TRBD2. The germline V gene has CDR1 GFQATS and CDR2 STVNSAI. The trim removed 4 bases at V and 6 bases at J, leaving 4 bases unmatched. CDR3 length: 13 residues. The CDR3 DNA, read in part, is TGTGGTGCTAAAACTGGGGGTTCCGGGCAGCTCTAC. Its protein is CGAKTGGSGQLY. The full CDR3 sequence reads CGAKTGGSGQLYF.

A word on this clone: All gene names here are mouse names. The CDR3 goes on 1 residue after the read ends, and that part is filled in from the germline J gene. V and J are TRBV26 and TRBJ2-4; D perhaps matches TRBD1 (8 bases). Trimming removed 3 bases at V and 3 bases at J, with 10 bases between. CDR3 size: 14 residues. Germline V gives CDR1 KGHPV, CDR2 FQNQEV (reference sequence). CDR3 loop: CASSLQGGQNTLYF. The CDR3 DNA, read in part, is TGTGCCAGCAGTCTACAGGGGGGGCAAAACACCTTGTAC.

This clone came up a few times. All gene names here are mouse names. The read is 1 residue too short to cover the CDR3 end, so that end is filled in from the germline J gene. The chain uses TRBV26 and TRBJ2-4, with D tentatively TRBD1 or TRBD2 (6 bases each). This CDR3 contains 13 residues. CDR1 is KGHPV and CDR2 is FQNQEV in the germline V gene (reference sequence). V lost 2 bases to trimming and J lost 5 bases, with 8 bases between them. This chain's CDR3 is CASSLGGLNTLYF. The sequenced CDR3 bases are TGTGCCAGCAGTCTGGGGGGCTTAAACACCTTGTAC.

Concerning this clone itself: Gene names are the mouse ones. The read is 1 residue too short to cover the CDR3 end, so that end is filled in from the germline J gene. The chain links TRBV3 to TRBJ2-5; TRBD2 matches at 8 bases. Unmatched junction bases numbered 1, after V lost 5 bases and J lost 3 bases. The CDR3 covers 13 residues. Germline assignment: CDR1 SNHLY and CDR2 FYNGKV (reference sequence). The CDR3 loop reads CASSRTGQDTQYF. The sequenced part of the CDR3 DNA is TGTGCCAGCAGCCGGACTGGGCAAGACACCCAGTAC.

This clone was seen only a few times. Genes here carry mouse names. The observed sequence ends 1 residue before the CDR3 terminus, with the missing tail filled in from the germline J gene. V gene TRBV2 combines with J gene TRBJ2-7, with TRBD1 as a possible D gene (6 bases). There are 13 residues in the CDR3. Germline V CDR1 and CDR2: LGHNA, YSYQKL. V was clipped by 0 bases and J by 4 bases, with 7 bases between them. The covered CDR3 bases are TGTGCCAGCAGCCAAGAAGGACAGTATGAACAGTAC. It is translated as CASSQEGQYEQY. The complete CDR3 reads CASSQEGQYEQYF.

This clone is classed as medium-sized. Gene names denote mouse genes. Sequencing ends 1 residue short of the CDR3 end; the germline J gene provides the rest. The genes are TRBV12-1 and TRBJ2-2; TRBD1 aligns across 9 bases. The CDR3 has 15 residues. J lost 2 bases, V lost 2 bases, and 2 bases had no gene match. Per germline, CDR1 SGHSN and CDR2 HYEKVE. Incomplete CDR3 DNA: TGTGCCAGCTCTCCGGGACAGGGCAACACCGGGCAGCTCTAC. This codes for CASSPGQGNTGQLY. The entire CDR3 protein reads CASSPGQGNTGQLYF. Looking up the rest from reference TRBV12-1 and TRBJ2-2 gives the full variable domain: DSGVVQSPRHIIKEKGGRSVLTCIPISGHSNVVWYQQTLGKELKFLIQHYEKVERDKGFLPSRFSVQQFDDYHSEMNMSALELEDSAMYFCASSPGQGNTGQLYFGEGSKLTVL.

In this sample, this clone turned up a few times. Any gene name here is a mouse gene name. Coverage ceases 1 residue before the CDR3 finishes, and the germline J gene fills in the end. V gene TRBV19 combines with J gene TRBJ2-1; 8 nucleotides agree with TRBD1. The germline V gene encodes CDR1 FNHDT and CDR2 SITEND (reference sequence). V lost 2 bases, J lost 7 bases, and 5 bases stayed unmatched. The CDR3 spans 14 residues. CDR3 protein: CASSIRTGSAEQFF. Partial CDR3 DNA: TGTGCCAGCAGTATCCGGACAGGGAGCGCTGAGCAGTTC.

As regards this clone: The germline and genes are mouse ones. The CDR3 end lies 1 residue beyond the end of the read and is filled in from the germline J gene. The chain uses TRBV3 and TRBJ1-5, with D perhaps TRBD1 (5 bases). There are 12 residues in the CDR3. The ends were cut back, 6 bases at V and 6 bases at J, with 9 bases in the middle. Germline CDR1 and CDR2: SNHLY and FYNGKV (reference sequence). CDR3 DNA (partial): TGTGCCAGCAGTCGGGACGGCCAGGCTCCGCTT. Its protein is CASSRDGQAPL. The CDR3 reads in full as CASSRDGQAPLF. The entire variable domain, with the rest obtained from reference TRBV3 and TRBJ1-5, is as follows: GPKVLQIPSHQIIDMGQMVTLNCDPVSNHLYFYWYKQILGQQMEFLVNFYNGKVMEKSKLFKDQFSVERPDGSYFTLKIQPTALEDSAVYFCASSRDGQAPLFGEGTRLSVL.

Comments on this clone: Gene names and germline match the mouse. The sequenced fragment ends 1 residue before the CDR3 boundary, so the rest is inferred from the germline J gene. This rearrangement joins TRBV26 to TRBJ1-3; 9 bases align to TRBD1. The CDR3 length is 15 residues. Germline V gene sequence: CDR1 KGHPV, CDR2 FQNQEV (reference sequence). The trim removed 4 bases at V and 4 bases at J, leaving 5 bases unmatched. The CDR3 bases that were read are TGTGCCAGCAGTCGGGGGACAGGGTGGGGAAATACGCTCTAT. This encodes CASSRGTGWGNTLY. The whole CDR3 protein reads CASSRGTGWGNTLYF.

Remarks on this clone: All gene names here are mouse names. The read ends 1 residue early relative to the CDR3; the germline J gene fills the gap. The chain recombines TRBV23 with TRBJ2-4; TRBD2 is taken as the D call from the table, unchecked against the DNA. This CDR3 comprises 15 residues. CDR1 is KGHTA and CDR2 is FQNQQP in the germline V gene. The covered CDR3 bases are TGCTCCAGCAGTGGGACTGGGGGGAGTCAAAACACCTTGTAC. Protein sequence: CSSSGTGGSQNTLY. The entire CDR3 reads CSSSGTGGSQNTLYF.

This clone showed up just a few times. Gene names are mouse gene names. The read comes to an end 1 residue before the CDR3 does, leaving the germline J gene to fill in the end. The rearrangement uses TRBV13-2 and TRBJ1-1; 9 nucleotides match TRBD1. The J segment lost 10 bases and the V segment lost 2 bases, leaving 6 bases of the junction unmatched. This CDR3 has 13 residues. Germline CDR1 reads NNHNN; CDR2 reads SYGAGS (reference sequence). The CDR3 is CASGEQGAVGVFF. The sequenced CDR3 bases are TGTGCCAGCGGTGAACAGGGGGCGGTAGGAGTCTTC.

Judged by abundance, this clone is medium-sized (0.01 to 0.1%). Any gene name here is a mouse gene name. The sequence runs out 1 residue before the end of the CDR3; the remainder is reconstructed from the germline J gene. The chain employs TRBV2 and TRBJ2-1; 9 bases agree with TRBD2. Trimming at V came to 0 bases and at J to 3 bases, leaving 3 bases not matched to a gene. The CDR3 has 16 amino acids. The germline gives CDR1 LGHNA, CDR2 YSYQKL. The sequenced CDR3 bases are TGTGCCAGCAGCCAAGATAGGGGACTGGGCTATGCTGAGCAGTTC. This encodes CASSQDRGLGYAEQF. The full CDR3 protein reads CASSQDRGLGYAEQFF.